A selection of T cell receptor beta chains follows, all from one sample in a study of OX40 agonist ivuxolimab in advanced cancers. Profiled with immunoSEQ multiplex PCR; TCRdb holds only in-frame clones, not every one. The sample includes around 76,000 clones, 80% to 90% seen only once; the top ten take approximately 2.5%. Specimen: CD4+ or CD8+ T cells sorted from blood, collected in a trial of the OX40 agonist ivuxolimab. Receptor source: an adult with an advanced solid tumor such as melanoma, head and neck, liver or kidney cancer. CDR3s include the opening cysteine and the closing phenylalanine or tryptophan. D genes are given only for firm matches. Some rows have no size entry. The others give once, few or many, or a class for an expanded clone.

TRBV6-1	-	TRBJ2-5	-	CASTQSRVETQYF	TGTGCCAGCACTCAAAGCAGGGTTGAGACCCAGTACTTC
TRBV25-1	-	TRBJ1-6	TRBD1	CASSVPGQGPNSPLHF	TGTGCCAGCAGTGTACCGGGACAGGGGCCAAATTCACCCCTCCACTTT
TRBV29-1	-	TRBJ2-3	-	CSVGERAQYF	TGCAGCGTTGGGGAAAGGGCGCAGTATTTT
TRBV7-2	once	TRBJ1-3	TRBD1	CASSSRDRGNLFGNTIYF	TGTGCCAGCAGCTCCCGGGACAGGGGGAACTTGTTCGGAAACACCATATATTTT
TRBV6-4	-	TRBJ2-1	-	CASSDSHSGLNEQFF	TGTGCCAGCAGTGACTCTCATAGCGGACTCAATGAGCAGTTCTTC
TRBV5-1	-	TRBJ1-4	-	CASSQQGIRENEKLFF	TGCGCCAGCAGCCAACAGGGAATCAGGGAGAATGAAAAACTGTTTTTT
TRBV10-3	-	TRBJ1-2	TRBD1	CAITQGDNYGYTF	TGTGCCATCACACAGGGGGATAACTATGGCTACACCTTC
TRBV5-4	-	TRBJ2-1	TRBD1	CASSQGDGNNEQFF	TGTGCCAGCAGCCAGGGGGACGGAAACAATGAGCAGTTCTTC
TRBV11-2	-	TRBJ1-2	-	CASSLDPANHYGYTF	TGTGCCAGCAGCTTAGATCCGGCAAATCACTATGGCTACACCTTC
TRBV5-1	-	TRBJ2-5	TRBD1	CASSTGTGGQETQYF	TGCGCCAGCAGCACTGGGACAGGGGGGCAAGAGACCCAGTACTTC
TRBV7-2	-	TRBJ2-3	TRBD1	CASSLATGQEDTQYF	TGTGCCAGCAGCTTAGCGACCGGACAGGAGGATACGCAGTATTTT
TRBV6-1	-	TRBJ1-3	-	CASGETTGNTIYF	TGTGCCAGCGGGGAGACAACCGGAAACACCATATATTTT
TRBV7-9	once	TRBJ2-3	-	CASSSLGGFTDTQYF	TGTGCCAGCAGCTCTTTGGGCGGATTCACAGATACGCAGTATTTT
TRBV29-1	-	TRBJ1-2	-	CSVEAFGGYTF	TGCAGCGTTGAAGCCTTCGGTGGCTACACCTTC
TRBV6-6	-	TRBJ1-5	-	CASRPDGDSNQPQHF	TGTGCCAGCAGACCCGACGGAGATAGCAATCAGCCCCAGCATTTT
TRBV19	-	TRBJ1-2	-	CASSMWRGDGYTF	TGTGCCAGTAGTATGTGGCGAGGGGACGGCTACACCTTC
TRBV13	few	TRBJ2-7	TRBD1	CASSQGTGGEQYF	TGTGCCAGCAGCCAGGGGACAGGGGGGGAGCAGTACTTC
TRBV6-1	-	TRBJ2-5	-	CASSPPLETQYF	TGTGCCAGCAGTCCCCCCCTAGAGACCCAGTACTTC
TRBV7-3	-	TRBJ2-7	-	CASSLLAQGPHEQYF	TGTGCCAGCAGCTTATTGGCCCAGGGCCCCCACGAGCAGTACTTC
TRBV27	-	TRBJ2-3	-	CASSLVGGHTDTQYF	TGTGCCAGCAGTTTAGTGGGGGGGCACACAGATACGCAGTATTTT
TRBV6-6	-	TRBJ2-2	-	CASSYSSGRGAGELFF	TGTGCCAGCAGTTACTCGTCAGGCCGAGGGGCCGGGGAGCTGTTTTTT
TRBV23-1	-	TRBJ2-7	TRBD1	CASRDEGQGINEQYF	TGCGCCAGCCGAGACGAGGGACAGGGTATCAACGAGCAGTACTTC
TRBV7-3	-	TRBJ1-1	-	CASSLSGDTEAFF	TGTGCCAGCAGCTTATCCGGGGACACTGAAGCTTTCTTT
TRBV28	-	TRBJ2-7	TRBD1	CASSSHSGGLPLAQYF	TGTGCCAGCAGTTCCCACTCAGGGGGCCTCCCTCTTGCGCAGTACTTC